This T cell receptor (beta chain) was captured by sequencing in a study of T cell responses to AZD1222 COVID-19 vaccine. CDR1 is MNHEY, CDR2 SMNVEV, per germline (reference sequence). This CDR3 region has 14 residues. The V end lost 6 bases, the J end lost 3 bases, and 14 bases lay between the germline ends. This table comes from immunoSEQ multiplex PCR, and its TCRdb copy is limited to in-frame clones, with some not included. This sample carries 75,000 to 100,000 clones, nearly 90% of them seen once, and the ten largest clones take roughly 9.1%. The rearrangement links TRBV27 to TRBJ1-2, with D tentatively TRBD1 (5 bases). Sequences were derived from peripheral blood, sampled on day 0 of AZD1222 vaccination. The clonotype originates from an adult in good health. Here the CDR3 reads CASRPSGTHYGYTF. CDR3 coding DNA: TGTGCCAGCAGACCCTCCGGGACTCACTATGGCTACACCTTC.